The table lists the clone carrying this T cell receptor beta chain with a count of one. Its matching antigen is unknown. TCRdb keeps only in-frame clones here, not all; method: immunoSEQ multiplex PCR. The data contain roughly 700,000 clones, 89% of them seen just once; the ten biggest clones take up approximately 1.5%. The data belong to a study of Ad26.COV2.S vaccination and SARS-CoV-2 variants. Study as a whole: Intramuscular Ad26.COV2.S doses were given once or twice, 56 days apart. Study-level results: Vaccinees displayed broader spike-specific TCR repertoires than placebo recipients.

Treatment in this sample: roughly 19 received Ad26.COV2.S at low or high dose, single or two shots; roughly 5 received placebo; per-sample allocation not given. After the first vaccine or placebo injection, samples were drawn on day 63. The CDR3 runs 14 residues. The V gene lost 2 bases and the J gene lost 1 base, with 9 bases spanning the gap. CDR1 and CDR2 (germline): SGHTA, FQGNSA. The chain recombines TRBV7-2 with TRBJ2-7; D remains unclear. The receptor comes from a person aged 18-60 years who received the Ad26.COV2.S COVID-19 vaccine or a placebo. The sample was peripheral blood, taken in a trial of Ad26.COV2.S vaccine versus placebo. Here the CDR3 DNA reads TGTGCCAGCAGCTTAATAGATTATTCCTACGAGCAGTACTTC. Translated: CASSLIDYSYEQYF.